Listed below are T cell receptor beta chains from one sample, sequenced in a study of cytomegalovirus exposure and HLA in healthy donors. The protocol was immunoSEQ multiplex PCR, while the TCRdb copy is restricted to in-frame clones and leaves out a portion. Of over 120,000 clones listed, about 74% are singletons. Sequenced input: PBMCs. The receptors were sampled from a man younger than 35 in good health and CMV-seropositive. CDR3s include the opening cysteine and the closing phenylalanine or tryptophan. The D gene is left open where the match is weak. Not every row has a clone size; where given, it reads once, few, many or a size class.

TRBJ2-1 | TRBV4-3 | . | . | TGCGCCAGCAGCCAGGGACTGGGGGGTGGGGGCTACAATGAGCAGTTCTTC | CASSQGLGGGGYNEQFF
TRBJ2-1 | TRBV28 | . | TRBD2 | TGTGCCAGTAAGAGCGGGGGTCAAATTCGTGAGCAGTTCTTC | CASKSGGQIREQFF
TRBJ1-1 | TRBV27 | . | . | TGTGCCAGCCGCTTTGGACAGCCCAACACTGAAGCTTTCTTT | CASRFGQPNTEAFF
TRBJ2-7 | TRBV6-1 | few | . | TGTGCCAGCAGTGCTTTTTTGTACGAGCAGTACTTC | CASSAFLYEQYF
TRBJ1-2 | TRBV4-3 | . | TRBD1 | TGCGCCAGCAGCCAAGAAAGGACAGGGGGCGGCTACACCTTC | CASSQERTGGGYTF
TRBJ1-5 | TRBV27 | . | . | TGTGCCAGCAGTGACAGGAGCAATCAGCCCCAGCATTTT | CASSDRSNQPQHF
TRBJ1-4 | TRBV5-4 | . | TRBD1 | TGTGCCAGCAGCATAGACAGGGGGATTGAAAAACTGTTTTTT | CASSIDRGIEKLFF
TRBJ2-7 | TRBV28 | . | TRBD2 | TGTGCCAGCACCGCCCCGGGGGGCTCCTACGAGCAGTACTTC | CASTAPGGSYEQYF
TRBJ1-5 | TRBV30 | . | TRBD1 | TGTGCCTGGAGTCCCGGGACAGCTGACAATCAGCCCCAGCATTTT | CAWSPGTADNQPQHF
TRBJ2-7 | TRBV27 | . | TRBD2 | TGTGCCAGCGCGGGGGTCCGGGGGGGGAAGACCTACGAGCAGTACTTC | CASAGVRGGKTYEQYF
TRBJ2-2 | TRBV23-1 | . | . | TGCGCCAGCAGTCAGTTCTTAGCCCCACTTCGTAACACCGGGGAGCTGTTTTTT | CASSQFLAPLRNTGELFF
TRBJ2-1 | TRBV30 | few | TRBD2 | TGTGCCTGCGCAGCTAGCGGAGCTTACAATGAGCAGTTCTTC | CACAASGAYNEQFF
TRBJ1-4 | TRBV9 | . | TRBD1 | TGTGCCAGCAGCAAGACAGGGGATTATGAAAAACTGTTTTTT | CASSKTGDYEKLFF
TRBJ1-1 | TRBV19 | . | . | TGTGCCAGTAGTACCTCGGGCAGGGCGAACACTGAAGCTTTCTTT | CASSTSGRANTEAFF
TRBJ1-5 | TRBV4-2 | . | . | TGTGCCAGCAGCCAAGATGGCCGTAATCAGCCCCAGCATTTT | CASSQDGRNQPQHF
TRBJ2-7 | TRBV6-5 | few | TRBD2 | TGTGCCAGCAGTTACCACGGGGCAGCGGGAACCTACGAGCAGTACTTC | CASSYHGAAGTYEQYF
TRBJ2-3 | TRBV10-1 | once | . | TGCGCCAGCAGTGAGTCTGCGACAGGTTTTATCACAGATACGCAGTATTTT | CASSESATGFITDTQYF
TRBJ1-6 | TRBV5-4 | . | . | TGTGCCAGCAGCTTGGTGGGGGAGCGGGTCGGAAATTCACCCCTCCACTTT | CASSLVGERVGNSPLHF